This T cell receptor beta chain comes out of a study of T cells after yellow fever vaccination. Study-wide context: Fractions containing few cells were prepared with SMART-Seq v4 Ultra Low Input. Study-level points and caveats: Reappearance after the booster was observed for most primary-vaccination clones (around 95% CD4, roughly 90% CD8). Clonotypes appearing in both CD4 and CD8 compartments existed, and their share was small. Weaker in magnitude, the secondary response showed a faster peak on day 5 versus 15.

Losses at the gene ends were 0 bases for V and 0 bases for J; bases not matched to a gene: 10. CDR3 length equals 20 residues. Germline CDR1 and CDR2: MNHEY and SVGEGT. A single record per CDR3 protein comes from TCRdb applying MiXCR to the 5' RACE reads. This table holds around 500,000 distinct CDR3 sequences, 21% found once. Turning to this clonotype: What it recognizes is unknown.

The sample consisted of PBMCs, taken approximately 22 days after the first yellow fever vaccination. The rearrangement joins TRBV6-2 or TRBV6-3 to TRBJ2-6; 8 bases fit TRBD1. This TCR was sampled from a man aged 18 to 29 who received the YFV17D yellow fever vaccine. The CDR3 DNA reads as TGTGCCAGCAGTTACTCGCCCGGGACAGGAATGGGCTCTGGGGCCAACGTCCTGACTTTC. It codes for CASSYSPGTGMGSGANVLTF.